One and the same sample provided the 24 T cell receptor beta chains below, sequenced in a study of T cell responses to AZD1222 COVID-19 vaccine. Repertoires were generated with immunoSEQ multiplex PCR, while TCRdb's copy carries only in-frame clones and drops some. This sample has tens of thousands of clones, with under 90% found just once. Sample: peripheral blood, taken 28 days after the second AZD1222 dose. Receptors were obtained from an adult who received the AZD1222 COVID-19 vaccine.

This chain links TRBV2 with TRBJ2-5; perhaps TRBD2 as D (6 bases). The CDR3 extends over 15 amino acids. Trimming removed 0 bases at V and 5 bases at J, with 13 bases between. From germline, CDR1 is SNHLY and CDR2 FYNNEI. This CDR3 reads CASSEALPAGETQYF. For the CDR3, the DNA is TGTGCCAGCAGTGAAGCGCTACCTGCGGGGGAGACCCAGTACTTC.

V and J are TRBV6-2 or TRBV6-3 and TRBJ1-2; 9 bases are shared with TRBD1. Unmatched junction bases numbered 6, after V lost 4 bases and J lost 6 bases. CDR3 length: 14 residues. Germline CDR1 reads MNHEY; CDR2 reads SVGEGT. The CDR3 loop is CASSSSGQGNGYTF. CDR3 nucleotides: TGTGCCAGCAGTTCCTCCGGACAGGGGAATGGCTACACCTTC.

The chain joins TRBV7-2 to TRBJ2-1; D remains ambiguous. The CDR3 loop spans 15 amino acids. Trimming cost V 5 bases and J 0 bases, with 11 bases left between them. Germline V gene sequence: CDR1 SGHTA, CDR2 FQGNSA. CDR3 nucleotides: TGTGCCAGCAGCCCGATCTCGAGCTCCTACAATGAGCAGTTCTTC. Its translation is CASSPISSSYNEQFF.

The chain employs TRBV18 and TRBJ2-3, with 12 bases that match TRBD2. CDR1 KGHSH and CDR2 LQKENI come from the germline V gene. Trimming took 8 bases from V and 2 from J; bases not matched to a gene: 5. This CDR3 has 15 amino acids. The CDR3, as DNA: TGTGCCAGCCAAGGACTAGCGGGGTCCACAGATACGCAGTATTTT. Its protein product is CASQGLAGSTDTQYF.

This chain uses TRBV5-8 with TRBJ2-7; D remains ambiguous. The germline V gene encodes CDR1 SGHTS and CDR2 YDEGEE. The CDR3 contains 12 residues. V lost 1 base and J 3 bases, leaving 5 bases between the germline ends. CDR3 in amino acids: CASSLSIYEQYF. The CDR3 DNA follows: TGTGCCAGCAGCTTGTCGATCTACGAGCAGTACTTC.

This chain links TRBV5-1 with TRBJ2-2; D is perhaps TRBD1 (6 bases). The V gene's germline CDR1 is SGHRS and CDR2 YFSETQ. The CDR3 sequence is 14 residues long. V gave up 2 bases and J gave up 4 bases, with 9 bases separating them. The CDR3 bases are TGCGCCAGCAGCTTCCAGGGGCGCACCGGGGAGCTGTTTTTT. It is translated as CASSFQGRTGELFF.

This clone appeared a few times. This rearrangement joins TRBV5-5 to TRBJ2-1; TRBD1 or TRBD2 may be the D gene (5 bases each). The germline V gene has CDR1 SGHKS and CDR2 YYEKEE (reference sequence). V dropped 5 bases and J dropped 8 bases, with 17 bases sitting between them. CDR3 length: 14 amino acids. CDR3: CASRSHLGADEQFF. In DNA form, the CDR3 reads TGTGCCAGCAGATCACACCTCGGGGCGGATGAGCAGTTCTTC.

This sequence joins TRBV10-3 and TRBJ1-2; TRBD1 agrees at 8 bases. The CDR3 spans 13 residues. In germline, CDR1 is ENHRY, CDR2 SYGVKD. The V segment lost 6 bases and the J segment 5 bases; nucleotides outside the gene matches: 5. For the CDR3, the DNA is TGTGCCATCAGCCAGGGGGCGGAATATGGCTACACCTTC. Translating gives CAISQGAEYGYTF.

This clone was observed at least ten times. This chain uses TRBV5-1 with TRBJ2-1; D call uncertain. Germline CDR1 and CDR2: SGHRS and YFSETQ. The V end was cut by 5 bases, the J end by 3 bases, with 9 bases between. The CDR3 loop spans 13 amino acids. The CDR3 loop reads CASSVSLYNEQFF. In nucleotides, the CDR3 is TGCGCCAGCAGTGTCTCCCTCTACAATGAGCAGTTCTTC.

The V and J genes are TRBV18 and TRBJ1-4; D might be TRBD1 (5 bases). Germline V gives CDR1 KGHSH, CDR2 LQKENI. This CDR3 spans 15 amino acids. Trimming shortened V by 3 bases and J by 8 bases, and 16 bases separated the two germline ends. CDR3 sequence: CASSPMVGAGEKLFF. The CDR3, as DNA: TGTGCCAGCTCACCCATGGTAGGGGCAGGAGAAAAACTGTTTTTT. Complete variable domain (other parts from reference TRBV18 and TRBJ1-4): NAGVMQNPRHLVRRRGQEARLRCSPMKGHSHVYWYRQLPEEGLKFMVYLQKENIIDESGMPKERFSAEFPKEGPSILRIQQVVRGDSAAYFCASSPMVGAGEKLFFGSGTQLSVL.

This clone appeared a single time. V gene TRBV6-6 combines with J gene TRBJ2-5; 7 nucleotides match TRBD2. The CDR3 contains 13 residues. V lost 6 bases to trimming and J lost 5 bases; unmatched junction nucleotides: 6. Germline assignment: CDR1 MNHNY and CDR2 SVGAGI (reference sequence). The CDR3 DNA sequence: TGTGCCAGCAGGCGAGCGGGGCGGGAGACCCAGTACTTC. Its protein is CASRRAGRETQYF.

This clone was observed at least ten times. The DNA for the CDR3 is TGCGCCAGCAGCCATCCGGGACTAGCGGGACCCAATGAGCAGTTCTTC. Translated, it gives CASSHPGLAGPNEQFF. The chain joins TRBV4-1 to TRBJ2-1; TRBD2 aligns across 13 bases. V gave up 3 bases and J gave up 6 bases; unmatched junction bases: 5. CDR3 length: 16 amino acids. CDR1 and CDR2 from the germline V gene are MGHRA and YSYEKL.

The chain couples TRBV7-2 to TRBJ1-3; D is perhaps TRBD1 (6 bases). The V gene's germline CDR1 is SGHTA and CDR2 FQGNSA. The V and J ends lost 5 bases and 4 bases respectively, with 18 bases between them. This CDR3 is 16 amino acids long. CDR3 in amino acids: CASSLRRFGTGNTIYF. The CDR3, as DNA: TGTGCCAGCAGCCTCCGCCGGTTTGGGACAGGAAACACCATATATTTT.

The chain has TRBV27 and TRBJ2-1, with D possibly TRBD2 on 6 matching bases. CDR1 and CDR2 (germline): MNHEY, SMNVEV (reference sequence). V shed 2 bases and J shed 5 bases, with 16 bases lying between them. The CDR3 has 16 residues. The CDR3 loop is CASSLEYSWRDNEQFF. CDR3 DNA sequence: TGTGCCAGCAGTTTAGAATACAGCTGGAGGGACAATGAGCAGTTCTTC.

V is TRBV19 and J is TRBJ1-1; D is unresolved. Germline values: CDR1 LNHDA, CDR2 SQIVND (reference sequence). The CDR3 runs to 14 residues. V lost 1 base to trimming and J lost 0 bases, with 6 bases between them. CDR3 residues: CASSIGGMNTEAFF. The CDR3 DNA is TGTGCCAGTAGTATAGGTGGTATGAACACTGAAGCTTTCTTT.

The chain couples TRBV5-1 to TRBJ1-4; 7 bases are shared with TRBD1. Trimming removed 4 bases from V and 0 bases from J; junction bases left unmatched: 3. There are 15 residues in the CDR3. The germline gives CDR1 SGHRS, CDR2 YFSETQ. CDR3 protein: CASSRTGATNEKLFF. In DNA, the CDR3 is TGCGCCAGCAGCCGGACAGGCGCAACTAATGAAAAACTGTTTTTT.

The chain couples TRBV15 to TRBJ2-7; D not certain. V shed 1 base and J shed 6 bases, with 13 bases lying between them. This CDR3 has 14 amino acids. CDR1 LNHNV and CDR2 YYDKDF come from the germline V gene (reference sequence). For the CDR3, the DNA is TGTGCCACCAGCAGAGCGGGTAGAATGGGCGAGCAGTACTTC. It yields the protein CATSRAGRMGEQYF.

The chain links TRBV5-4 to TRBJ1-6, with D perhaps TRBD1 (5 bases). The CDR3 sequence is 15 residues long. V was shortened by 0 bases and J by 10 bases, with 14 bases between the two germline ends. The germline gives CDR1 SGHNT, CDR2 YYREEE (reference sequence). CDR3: CASSLAPRDGSPLHF. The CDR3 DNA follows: TGTGCCAGCAGCTTGGCCCCCAGGGACGGGTCACCCCTCCACTTT.

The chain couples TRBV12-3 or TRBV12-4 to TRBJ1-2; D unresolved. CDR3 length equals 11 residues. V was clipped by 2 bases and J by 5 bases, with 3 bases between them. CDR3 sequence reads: CASSLTYGYTF. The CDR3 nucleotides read TGTGCCAGCAGTTTAACGTATGGCTACACCTTC.

CDR3 amino acids: CTSSQRGPLVTYGYTF. In DNA form, the CDR3 reads TGCACCAGCAGCCAAAGAGGGCCCTTGGTAACCTATGGCTACACCTTC. The chain uses TRBV1 and TRBJ1-2. TRBV1 is designated a pseudogene. The CDR3 has 16 residues.

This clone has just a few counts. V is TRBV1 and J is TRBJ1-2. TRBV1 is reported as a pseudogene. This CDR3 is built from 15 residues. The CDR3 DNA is TGCACCAGCACCCCAGCCTCAAGGCCCGTCTATGGCTACACCTTC. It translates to CTSTPASRPVYGYTF.

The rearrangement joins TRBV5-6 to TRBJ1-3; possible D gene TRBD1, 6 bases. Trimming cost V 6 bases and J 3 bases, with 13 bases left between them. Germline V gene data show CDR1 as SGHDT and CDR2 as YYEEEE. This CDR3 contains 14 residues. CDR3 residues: CASNQGFRGNTIYF. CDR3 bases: TGTGCCAGCAACCAGGGGTTCCGTGGAAACACCATATATTTT.

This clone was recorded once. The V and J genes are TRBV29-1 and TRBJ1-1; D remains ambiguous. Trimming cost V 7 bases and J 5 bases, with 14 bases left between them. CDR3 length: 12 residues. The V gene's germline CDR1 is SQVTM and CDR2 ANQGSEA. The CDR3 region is CSARRMGTEAFF. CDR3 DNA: TGCAGCGCCCGACGGATGGGGACTGAAGCTTTCTTT.

The CDR3 sequence: CASSLVGSPQHF. CDR3 DNA sequence: TGTGCCAGCAGCTTAGTAGGTTCGCCCCAGCATTTT. The chain couples TRBV7-9 to TRBJ1-5; D gene uncertain. The CDR3 consists of 12 residues. Germline values: CDR1 SEHNR, CDR2 FQNEAQ (reference sequence). Deletions cut 1 base from V and 9 bases from J, with 7 bases between.